The sequence of this TCR beta chain was determined in a study of shared clonotypes between healthy human individuals. This clone was recorded many times. An end of the junction does not agree with germline; a read error may underlie this. Germline CDR1 is SGHDT and CDR2 is YYEEEE. The CDR3 is 13 amino acids. The protocol was immunoSEQ multiplex PCR, while the TCRdb copy is restricted to in-frame clones and leaves out a portion. The table records 800,000 to 1,200,000 clones, roughly 74% of them present only once. The sample consisted of memory CD4+ T cells from PBMCs. As for subset: CD45RA-negative fraction. The chain couples TRBV5-6 to TRBJ2-1; TRBD1 matches at 11 bases. This clonotype originated in a man aged 18-30 years in good health. Some clones in this sample may be carry-over from other donors' samples. The CDR3 sequence is CASSLMRTGGILF. CDR3 DNA: TGTGCCAGCAGCTTGATGAGGACAGGGGGCATCCTCTTC.